Listed below are T cell receptor beta chains from one sample, sequenced in a study of blood T cell repertoires in COVID-19. Sequencing used immunoSEQ multiplex PCR; TCRdb keeps in-frame clones, though not all of them. Of 380,000 or so clones in the sample, 70% to 90% were seen once. Material: PBMCs or T cells enriched from blood (not recorded which). The receptor source for this set is a woman between 35 and 50 years old with acute COVID-19. The CDR3 runs from the conserved cysteine through the conserved F or W. A D gene is named only where the DNA matches it firmly. Not every row has a clone size; where given, it reads once, few, many or a size class.

>TRBJ2-1|TRBV15|NA|NA
TGTGCCACCAAGGCGGGGATCTCCTACAATGAGCAGTTCTTC
CATKAGISYNEQFF
>TRBJ2-3|TRBV2|NA|NA
TGTGCCAGCAAAGCGGGCACAGATACGCAGTATTTT
CASKAGTDTQYF
>TRBJ2-1|TRBV24-1|NA|NA
TGTGCCACCAGTGCTACAGGGCTACCCTACAATGAGCAGTTCTTC
CATSATGLPYNEQFF
>TRBJ2-3|TRBV5-4|TRBD2|NA
TGTGCCAGCAGCCACGGGACTAGCGGGGTCACAGATACGCAGTATTTT
CASSHGTSGVTDTQYF
>TRBJ2-2|TRBV18|NA|once
TGTGCCAGCTCACCTATGCGGGGGAACACCGGGGAGCTGTTTTTT
CASSPMRGNTGELFF
>TRBJ2-1|TRBV9|TRBD2|NA
TGTGCCAGCAGCGTAGTTAGCGGGGTTATTGGTGAGCAGTTCTTC
CASSVVSGVIGEQFF
>TRBJ1-5|TRBV19|NA|NA
TGTGCCAGTAGTATATACGAAATTGGCCAGCCCCAGCATTTT
CASSIYEIGQPQHF
>TRBJ1-6|TRBV4-1|NA|once
TGCGCCAGCAGCCAACAGGGATTCAGTTCACCCCTCCACTTT
CASSQQGFSSPLHF
>TRBJ2-7|TRBV9|TRBD1|NA
TGTGCCAGCAGCGTAGGAAGACAGGGAACCTACGAGCAGTACTTC
CASSVGRQGTYEQYF
>TRBJ2-3|TRBV12-3/TRBV12-4|NA|NA
TGTGCCAGCAGTAAACGGGGCACAGATACGCAGTATTTT
CASSKRGTDTQYF
>TRBJ1-2|TRBV24-1|NA|NA
TGTGCCACCAGTGGGAGGCAGGGGAACGGCGGCTACACCTTC
CATSGRQGNGGYTF
>TRBJ2-7|TRBV30|NA|NA
TGTGCCTGGGGACTAAGTTTCCACGAGCAGTACTTC
CAWGLSFHEQYF
>TRBJ1-6|TRBV25-1|NA|NA
TGTGCCAGCATGTGGGGGCCAAATTCACCCCTCCACTTT
CASMWGPNSPLHF
>TRBJ1-4|TRBV5-5|TRBD1|NA
TGTGCCAGCAGCTCCGGGACAGGGTATGAAAAACTGTTTTTT
CASSSGTGYEKLFF
>TRBJ2-6|TRBV27|NA|NA
TGTGCCAGCAGTTTTAACTCTGGGGCCAACGTCCTGACTTTC
CASSFNSGANVLTF
>TRBJ1-2|TRBV29-1|NA|NA
TGCAGCGTCCTGGTCGGAGGAGGCTACACCTTC
CSVLVGGGYTF
>TRBJ2-7|TRBV7-9|NA|many
TGTGCCAGCAGCTTGGGCAATACCTACGAGCAGTACTTC
CASSLGNTYEQYF
>TRBJ2-1|TRBV5-1|TRBD2|NA
TGCGCCAGCAGCTTTATAGCGGGGGGGCAGGATGAGCAGTTCTTC
CASSFIAGGQDEQFF
>TRBJ1-4|TRBV2|NA|NA
TGTGCCAGCCGATTGACTCCAACTAATGAAAAACTGTTTTTT
CASRLTPTNEKLFF
>TRBJ2-1|TRBV5-4|NA|few
TGTGCCAGCAGCCTGCCTCAGACTCGCAATGAGCAGTTCTTC
CASSLPQTRNEQFF
>TRBJ2-3|TRBV20-1|NA|NA
TGCAGTGCCAAGAAGAGCGATACGCAGTATTTT
CSAKKSDTQYF
>TRBJ2-1|TRBV29-1|TRBD2|NA
TGCAGCGTGGGAATAGCGGGCAATGAGCAGTTCTTC
CSVGIAGNEQFF
>TRBJ1-2|TRBV6-1|NA|NA
TGTGCCAGCAGTGAAGGCACTTCTAACTATGGCTACACCTTC
CASSEGTSNYGYTF
>TRBJ1-2|TRBV5-5|TRBD1|NA
TGTGCCAGCAGCTTGTCGAGGGGGCTCTATGGCTACACCTTC
CASSLSRGLYGYTF
>TRBJ2-1|TRBV4-1|NA|few
TGCGCCAGCAGCCACCTGGACATAATCTCCTACAATGAGCAGTTCTTC
CASSHLDIISYNEQFF
>TRBJ1-6|TRBV27|NA|NA
TGTGCCAGCAGTTTAACTGGTTCACCCCTCCACTTT
CASSLTGSPLHF
>TRBJ1-2|TRBV18|TRBD1|NA
TGTGCCAGCTCACCCCTAAGACAGGGACATCGAGAGGGCTACACCTTC
CASSPLRQGHREGYTF
>TRBJ1-1|TRBV4-1|NA|NA
TGCGCCAGCAGCCAAGATCTTAAGGGGATCATGGATTTTAACACTGAAGCTTTCTTT
CASSQDLKGIMDFNTEAFF
>TRBJ1-1|TRBV3-1/TRBV3-2|TRBD1|NA
TGTGCCAGCAGCCGGACAGGGAGGGACACTGAAGCTTTCTTT
CASSRTGRDTEAFF